These 4 T cell receptor beta chains share one sample of origin, sequenced in a study of blood T cell repertoires in COVID-19. The table came from immunoSEQ multiplex PCR; TCRdb's copy has only in-frame clones and leaves some out. This table holds more than 85,000 clones, 90% to 95% found once. Input material: peripheral blood. These receptors were collected from a man in his sixties with acute or convalescent COVID-19.

The V and J genes are TRBV3-1 (or the pseudogene TRBV3-2) and TRBJ2-1; 14 bases are a match to TRBD2. CDR3 size: 16 residues. J was trimmed by 7 bases and V by 4 bases; bases with no gene match: 6. CDR1 LGHDT and CDR2 YNNKEL come from the germline V gene (reference sequence). The CDR3 region has the DNA TGTGCCAGCAGCCCGCTGGGACTAGCGGGAGAGAATGAGCAGTTCTTC. This sequence encodes CASSPLGLAGENEQFF.

Remarks on this clone: The CDR3 ends on some other residue instead of the conserved phenylalanine or tryptophan, so this is likely a read error. It is unclear where the CDR3 begins or ends on the DNA, so no DNA is shown, and the CDR3 is as TCRdb lists it. This rearrangement joins TRBV4-1 to TRBJ1-2; TRBD1, the table's D call, was not compared with the DNA. The CDR3 totals 13 residues, both ends included. Germline V lookup: CDR1 MGHRA, CDR2 YSYEKL. The CDR3 region is CASSQEGVRDSPL.

The gene calls are TRBV2 and TRBJ2-7, with D perhaps TRBD2 (5 bases). The CDR3 is 15 residues long. V was trimmed by 2 bases and J by 3 bases, leaving 14 bases between them. Germline CDR1 and CDR2: SNHLY and FYNNEI. The CDR3: CASSESSLRDYEQYF. As DNA, the CDR3 is TGTGCCAGCAGTGAATCTAGTTTGAGGGACTACGAGCAGTACTTC.

This clone was counted once. The V call is TRBV5-6, the J call TRBJ1-5; the match to TRBD1 covers 7 bases. The CDR3 sequence is 14 residues long. Per the germline V gene, CDR1 is SGHDT and CDR2 is YYEEEE. Unmatched junction bases numbered 0, after V lost 3 bases and J lost 0 bases. DNA of the CDR3: TGTGCCAGCAGCTACAGGGGTAGCAATCAGCCCCAGCATTTT. Residues: CASSYRGSNQPQHF.